One and the same sample provided the 20 T cell receptor beta chains below, sequenced in a study of T cells in Graves' hyperthyroidism and ophthalmopathy. Template material for amplifying TCR beta CDR3 regions consisted of RNA transcripts. First-round RT-PCR with HTBI primers amplified the TCR CDR3 region. TCRdb itself ran the multiplex PCR reads through MiXCR, one entry per CDR3 protein. The data hold about 640,000 distinct CDR3 sequences, with more than 20% observed a single time. What was sequenced was blood. The receptors derive from a man aged 25 to 45 with Graves' ophthalmopathy.

This clonotype was observed a handful of times. The rearrangement joins TRBV6-9 to TRBJ1-1; TRBD1 matches 9 bases. The CDR3 consists of 18 residues. Per germline, CDR1 MNHGY and CDR2 SVAAGI. The trim removed 0 bases at V and 1 base at J, leaving 9 bases unmatched. CDR3 DNA: TGTGCCAGCAGTTATTCTCGGGACAGGGTAGGGGAGAACACTGAAGCTTTCTTT. Translating gives CASSYSRDRVGENTEAFF.

The genes are TRBV30 and TRBJ2-7; TRBD2 agrees at 7 bases. CDR1 and CDR2 from the germline V gene are GTSNPN and SVGIG (reference sequence). This CDR3 is built from 16 residues. V lost 2 bases and J lost 1; bases outside the gene matches: 11. The CDR3 coding sequence is TGTGCCTGGAGTCCCCTAGGACTAGGTCCTTCCTACGAGCAGTACTTC. Protein: CAWSPLGLGPSYEQYF.

The chain carries TRBV28 and TRBJ2-5; a weak D match, TRBD1 (5 bases). Germline loops: CDR1 MDHEN, CDR2 SYDVKM. The V end lost 2 bases, the J end lost 12 bases, and 13 bases lay between the germline ends. The CDR3 is made up of 12 amino acids. CDR3 loop: CASSLQGSLKYF. In DNA, the CDR3 is TGTGCCAGCAGTTTACAGGGTTCGCTCAAGTACTTC.

Many counts were recorded for this clonotype. CDR3 amino acids: CASSLEVMTQYF. The CDR3 region has the DNA TGTGCCAGCAGTTTAGAAGTTATGACCCAGTACTTC. The J gene is TRBJ2-5, the V gene TRBV28, with D uncertain. Germline-derived CDR1 and CDR2 are MDHEN and SYDVKM. V lost 2 bases and J 7 bases, leaving 8 bases between the germline ends. The CDR3 consists of 12 residues.

Many counts were recorded for this clonotype. The chain uses TRBV30 and TRBJ1-2, with D maybe TRBD1 (5 bases). V shed 4 bases and J shed 4 bases, with 13 bases lying between them. The germline V gene encodes CDR1 GTSNPN and CDR2 SVGIG (reference sequence). The CDR3 is 13 amino acids. The CDR3 reads CAWMGPVLYGYTF. The CDR3 DNA reads TGTGCCTGGATGGGACCGGTGCTCTATGGCTACACCTTC.

This clonotype was seen only a few times. The chain couples TRBV5-1 to TRBJ2-2, with 9 bases matching TRBD1. Germline values: CDR1 SGHRS, CDR2 YFSETQ. The CDR3 runs to 16 residues. V lost 7 bases, J lost 5 bases, and 12 bases stayed unmatched. The CDR3 sequence is CASLAGTGKGTGELFF. DNA for the CDR3: TGCGCCAGCCTGGCTGGGACAGGGAAGGGTACCGGGGAGCTGTTTTTT.

As for this clonotype: At one boundary the junction diverges from the germline segment, which might be a read error. V and J are TRBV6-1 and TRBJ2-7; D is undetermined. CDR1 and CDR2 from the germline V gene are MNHNS and SASEGT. The length of the CDR3 is 13 residues. CDR3 amino acids: CASSERNSYAQYF. CDR3 nucleotides: TGTGCCAGCAGTGAACGAAACAGTTACGCGCAGTACTTC.

This chain joins TRBV7-6 and TRBJ2-1; 11 bases match TRBD2. J gave up 12 bases and V 11 bases, and 12 bases lay outside the gene matches. CDR3 length equals 13 residues. Germline V lookup: CDR1 SGHVS, CDR2 FNYEAQ. The CDR3 DNA reads as TGTGCCGGCGGGACTAGCGGAACCCCGGCGCAGTTCTTC. Translating gives CAGGTSGTPAQFF.

There are many counts of this clonotype. This chain connects TRBV2 to TRBJ2-3; a weak D match, TRBD2 (6 bases). V lost 6 bases, J lost 1 base, and 14 bases lay in between. This CDR3 is 15 amino acids long. CDR1 and CDR2 (germline): SNHLY, FYNNEI. The CDR3 DNA is TGTGCCAGCAGCACTGTGGGAGGCGGCACAGATACGCAGTATTTT. This gives the protein CASSTVGGGTDTQYF.

This clonotype is a singleton in its sample. A read error is possible here, since a much larger clone lies one base away. The chain links TRBV28 to TRBJ2-5, with D uncertain. V was trimmed by 2 bases and J by 5 bases, leaving 9 bases between them. The germline V gene encodes CDR1 MDHEN and CDR2 SYDVKM. This CDR3 is built from 13 residues. CDR3 sequence: CASSLSPVETQYF. The DNA for the CDR3 is TGTGCCAGCAGTTTAAGCCCTGTGGAGACCCAGTACTTC.

This chain connects TRBV7-9 to TRBJ2-1; 11 positions agree with TRBD1. CDR3 size: 13 residues. Unmatched junction bases numbered 6, after V lost 8 bases and J lost 9 bases. Germline V gives CDR1 SEHNR, CDR2 FQNEAQ (reference sequence). CDR3 DNA: TGTGCCAGCGGACAGGGGGCTGATGGTGAGCAGTTCTTC. Protein: CASGQGADGEQFF.

This chain uses TRBV10-3 with TRBJ2-3; 12 bases align to TRBD1. Germline lookup yields CDR1 ENHRY and CDR2 SYGVKD. The CDR3 sequence is 16 residues long. The V segment lost 3 bases and the J segment 5 bases; nucleotides outside the gene matches: 6. The CDR3 DNA reads TGTGCCATCAGTGATTATGGGGACAGGGGGCAAGATACGCAGTATTTT. Its protein is CAISDYGDRGQDTQYF.

Many counts were recorded for this clonotype. The V call is TRBV20-1, the J call TRBJ2-3; D unclear. V was cut by 2 bases and J by 3 bases, with 6 bases left in between. This CDR3 contains 12 residues. Germline-derived CDR1 and CDR2 are DFQATT and SNEGSKA (reference sequence). CDR3 region: CSARSQTDTQYF. The DNA for the CDR3 is TGCAGTGCTAGATCCCAGACAGATACGCAGTATTTT.

This clonotype was found a few times. The J gene is TRBJ1-1, the V gene TRBV13, with D possibly TRBD1 on 6 matching bases. V was cut by 5 bases and J by 3 bases, with 13 bases left in between. Germline CDR1 reads PRHDT; CDR2 reads FYEKMQ (reference sequence). This CDR3 spans 14 amino acids. The CDR3 DNA sequence: TGTGCCAGCAGCACTCAGACAGGTTACACTGAAGCTTTCTTT. Translation gives CASSTQTGYTEAFF.

This clonotype was recorded at least ten times. The V call is TRBV4-3, the J call TRBJ2-2; D is undetermined. The germline V and J ends were trimmed by 8 bases and 8 bases, with 24 bases remaining between them. Germline V gene data show CDR1 as LGHNA and CDR2 as YSLEER. The CDR3 length is 16 residues. Here the CDR3 DNA reads TGCGCCAGCCGCCCCCTCCTAGGCTCCGTCGGAGGGGAGCTGTTTTTT. It translates to CASRPLLGSVGGELFF.

This clonotype has only a few counts. The chain is built from TRBV6-2 or TRBV6-3 and TRBJ2-1; TRBD2 matches at 7 bases. There are 17 residues in the CDR3. CDR1 and CDR2 (germline): MNHEY, SVGEGT. V dropped 0 bases and J dropped 5; count of bases not matched to a gene: 10. CDR3 residues: CASSYSTGGRRDNEQFF. For the CDR3, the DNA is TGTGCCAGCAGTTACTCGACGGGGGGTCGCCGAGACAATGAGCAGTTCTTC.

This clonotype was seen repeatedly, ten times or more. The V gene is TRBV28, the J gene TRBJ2-7; D not certain. Trimming left V 3 bases short and J 2 bases short, with 11 bases between. CDR1 is MDHEN, CDR2 SYDVKM, per germline. CDR3 size: 14 residues. The CDR3: CASSFFAPAYEQYF. Here the CDR3 DNA reads TGTGCCAGCAGTTTCTTTGCCCCTGCCTACGAGCAGTACTTC.

This clonotype was seen repeatedly, ten times or more. The V and J genes are TRBV20-1 and TRBJ2-7, with D tentatively TRBD2 (5 bases). Germline CDR1 is DFQATT and CDR2 is SNEGSKA (reference sequence). CDR3 length equals 12 residues. V lost 6 bases and J lost 2, with 11 bases in between. CDR3 amino acids: CSAPRTAYEQYF. In DNA form, the CDR3 reads TGCAGTGCCCCCCGGACTGCCTACGAGCAGTACTTC.

This clonotype was counted only a few times. The chain is built from TRBV5-6 and TRBJ2-2; 13 bases agree with TRBD2. Germline CDR1 is SGHDT and CDR2 is YYEEEE. The CDR3 totals 14 residues. With V trimmed by 9 bases and J by 6 bases, 5 bases remained unmatched. CDR3 sequence: CATGLAGDAGELFF. The CDR3 DNA follows: TGTGCCACCGGACTAGCGGGAGACGCCGGGGAGCTGTTTTTT.

This clonotype occurred many times. The chain carries TRBV20-1 and TRBJ2-2; no reliable D call. Germline loops: CDR1 DFQATT, CDR2 SNEGSKA (reference sequence). The CDR3 has 13 amino acids. V lost 1 base and J 0 bases, leaving 3 bases between the germline ends. The CDR3 coding sequence is TGCAGTGCTAGAGGAGCGAACACCGGGGAGCTGTTTTTT. Amino acids: CSARGANTGELFF.